This TCR beta chain was found in a study of blood T cells in healthy people across ages. It was with a sample-barcoded 5' primer and a J-beta primer mix that a second PCR of roughly 7 to 12 cycles was run. There were at least 3 million CDR3-containing paired-end reads obtained from each sample. TCRdb independently ran MiXCR on the 5' RACE reads; one entry per CDR3 protein. The sample contains around 1,900,000 distinct CDR3 sequences, 39% of which appear only once. Isolating PBMCs gave at least 6.5 million of these cells per sample. Total RNA was extracted at no less than 5.5 micrograms per sample. This CDR3 is built from 15 residues. Unmatched junction bases numbered 3, after V lost 2 bases and J lost 8 bases.

The chain couples TRBV12-3 or TRBV12-4 to TRBJ1-6; 10 bases fit TRBD1. The TCR originated in a human donor in good health. Material: blood. The CDR3, as DNA: TGTGCCAGCAGTTTATGGGGGACAGGGGATTCACCCCTCCACTTT. Encoded protein: CASSLWGTGDSPLHF.